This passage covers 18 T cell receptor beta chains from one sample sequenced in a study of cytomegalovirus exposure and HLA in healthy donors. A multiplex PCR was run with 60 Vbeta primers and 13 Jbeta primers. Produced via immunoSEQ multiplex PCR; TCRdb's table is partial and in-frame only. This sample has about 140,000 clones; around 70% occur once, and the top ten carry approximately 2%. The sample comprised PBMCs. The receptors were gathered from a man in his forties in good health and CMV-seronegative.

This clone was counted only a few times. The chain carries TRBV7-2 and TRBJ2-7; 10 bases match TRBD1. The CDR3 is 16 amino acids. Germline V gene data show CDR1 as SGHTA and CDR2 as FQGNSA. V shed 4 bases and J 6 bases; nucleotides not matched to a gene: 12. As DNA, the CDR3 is TGTGCCAGCAGCTACGTCCCCGGGACAGGGGAGTCCGAGCAGTACTTC. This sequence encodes CASSYVPGTGESEQYF. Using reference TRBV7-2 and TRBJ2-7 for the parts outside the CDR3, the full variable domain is GAGVSQSPSNKVTEKGKDVELRCDPISGHTALYWYRQSLGQGLEFLIYFQGNSAPDKSGLPSDRFSAERTGGSVSTLTIQRTQQEDSAVYLCASSYVPGTGESEQYFGPGTRLTVT.

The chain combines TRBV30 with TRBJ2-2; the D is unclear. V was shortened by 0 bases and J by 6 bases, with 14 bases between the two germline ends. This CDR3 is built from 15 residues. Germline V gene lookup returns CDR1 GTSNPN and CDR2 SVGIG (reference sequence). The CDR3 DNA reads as TGTGCCTGGAGTGTGATAGCTAGAAACTCCGGGGAGCTGTTTTTT. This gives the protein CAWSVIARNSGELFF.

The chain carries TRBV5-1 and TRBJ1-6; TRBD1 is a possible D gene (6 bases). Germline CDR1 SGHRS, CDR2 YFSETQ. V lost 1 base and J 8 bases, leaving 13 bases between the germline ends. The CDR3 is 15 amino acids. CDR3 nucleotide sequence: TGCGCCAGCAGCTTGAGGGGCGCAGGGGATTCACCCCTCCACTTT. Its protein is CASSLRGAGDSPLHF.

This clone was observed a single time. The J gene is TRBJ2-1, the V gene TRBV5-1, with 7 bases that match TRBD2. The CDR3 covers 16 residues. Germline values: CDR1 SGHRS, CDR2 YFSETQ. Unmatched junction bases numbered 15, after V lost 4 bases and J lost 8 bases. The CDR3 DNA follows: TGCGCCAGCAGCCGAGCCTTCGGCGGGGGTTACGATGAGCAGTTCTTC. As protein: CASSRAFGGGYDEQFF.

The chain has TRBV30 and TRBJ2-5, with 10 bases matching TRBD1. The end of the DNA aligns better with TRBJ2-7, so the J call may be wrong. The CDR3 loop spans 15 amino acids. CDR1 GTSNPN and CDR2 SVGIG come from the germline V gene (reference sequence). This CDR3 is CAWRDPGTGAYEQYF. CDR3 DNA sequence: TGTGCCTGGAGGGACCCGGGGACAGGGGCCTACGAGCAGTACTTC.

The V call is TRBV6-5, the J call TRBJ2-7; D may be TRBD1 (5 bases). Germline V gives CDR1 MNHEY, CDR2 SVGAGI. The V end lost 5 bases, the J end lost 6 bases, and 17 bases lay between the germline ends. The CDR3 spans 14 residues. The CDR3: CASSSDSVGLEQYF. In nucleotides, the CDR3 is TGTGCCAGCAGTAGCGACAGTGTGGGGCTCGAGCAGTACTTC.

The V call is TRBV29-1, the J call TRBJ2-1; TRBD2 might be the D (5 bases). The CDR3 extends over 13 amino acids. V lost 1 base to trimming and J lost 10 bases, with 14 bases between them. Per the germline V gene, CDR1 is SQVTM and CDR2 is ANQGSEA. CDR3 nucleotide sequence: TGCAGCGTTGAAGTCACAACCCTAGCCGAGCAGTTCTTC. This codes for CSVEVTTLAEQFF.

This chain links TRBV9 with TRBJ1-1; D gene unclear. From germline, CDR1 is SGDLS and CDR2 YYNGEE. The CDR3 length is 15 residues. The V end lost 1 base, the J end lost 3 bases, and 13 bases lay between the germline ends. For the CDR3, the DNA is TGTGCCAGCAGCGTAAGCGCGGTGCGGGACACTGAAGCTTTCTTT. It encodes CASSVSAVRDTEAFF.

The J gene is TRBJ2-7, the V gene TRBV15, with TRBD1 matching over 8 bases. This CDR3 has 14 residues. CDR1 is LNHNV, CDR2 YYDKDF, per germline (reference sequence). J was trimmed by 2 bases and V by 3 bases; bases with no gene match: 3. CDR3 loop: CATSRGGQAYEQYF. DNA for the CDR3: TGTGCCACCAGCAGGGGGGGACAGGCCTACGAGCAGTACTTC.

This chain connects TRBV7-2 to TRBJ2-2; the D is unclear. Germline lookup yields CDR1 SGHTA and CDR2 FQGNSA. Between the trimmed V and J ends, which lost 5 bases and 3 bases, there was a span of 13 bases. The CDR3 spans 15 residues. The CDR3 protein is CASSPRLGDTGELFF. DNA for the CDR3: TGTGCCAGCAGCCCCCGTCTAGGAGACACCGGGGAGCTGTTTTTT.

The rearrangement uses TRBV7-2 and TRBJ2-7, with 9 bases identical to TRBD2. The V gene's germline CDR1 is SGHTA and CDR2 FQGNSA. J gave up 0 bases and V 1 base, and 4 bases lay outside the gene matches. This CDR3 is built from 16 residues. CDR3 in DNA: TGTGCCAGCAGCTTAGATAGCGGGGGCAGCTCCTACGAGCAGTACTTC. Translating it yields CASSLDSGGSSYEQYF.

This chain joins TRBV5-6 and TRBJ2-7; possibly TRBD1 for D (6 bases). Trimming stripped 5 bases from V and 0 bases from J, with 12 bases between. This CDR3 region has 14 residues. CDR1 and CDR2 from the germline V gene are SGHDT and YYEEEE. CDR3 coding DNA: TGTGCCAGCAGTGCTCAGGGGAGCTCCTACGAGCAGTACTTC. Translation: CASSAQGSSYEQYF.

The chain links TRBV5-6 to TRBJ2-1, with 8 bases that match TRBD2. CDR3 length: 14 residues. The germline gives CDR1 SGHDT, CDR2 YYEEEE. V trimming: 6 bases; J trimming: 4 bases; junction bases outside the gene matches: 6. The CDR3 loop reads CASTKREIYNEQFF. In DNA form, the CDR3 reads TGTGCCAGCACCAAGCGGGAGATTTACAATGAGCAGTTCTTC.

The CDR3 DNA is TGTGCCAGCAGCCCCCTTTACGGGGGGCCGGCCACCACTTACAATGAGCAGTTCTTC. This gives the protein CASSPLYGGPATTYNEQFF. The V gene is TRBV5-8, the J gene TRBJ2-1; D possibly corresponds to TRBD2 (7 bases). This CDR3 is built from 19 residues. Deletions cut 4 bases from V and 4 bases from J, with 27 bases between. Germline V gene sequence: CDR1 SGHTS, CDR2 YDEGEE.

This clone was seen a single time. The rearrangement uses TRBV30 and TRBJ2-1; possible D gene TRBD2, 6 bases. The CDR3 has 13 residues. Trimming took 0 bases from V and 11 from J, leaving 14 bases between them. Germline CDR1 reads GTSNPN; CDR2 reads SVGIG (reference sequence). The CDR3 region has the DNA TGTGCCTGGAGTGTACGGGGTGGAGGGAAGCAGTTCTTC. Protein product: CAWSVRGGGKQFF.

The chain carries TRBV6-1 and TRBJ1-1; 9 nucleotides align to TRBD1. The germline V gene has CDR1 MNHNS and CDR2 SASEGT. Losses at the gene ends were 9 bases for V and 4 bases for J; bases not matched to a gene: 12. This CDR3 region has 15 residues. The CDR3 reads CASPLGTGGLTEAFF. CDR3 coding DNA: TGTGCCAGTCCACTAGGTACAGGGGGCCTCACTGAAGCTTTCTTT.

The CDR3 nucleotides read TGCGCCAGCAGCTTGAGGACAGCCGCAACTAATGAAAAACTGTTTTTT. Protein product: CASSLRTAATNEKLFF. The chain employs TRBV5-1 and TRBJ1-4, with D maybe TRBD1 (6 bases). The CDR3 has 16 amino acids. The germline V and J ends were trimmed by 1 base and 0 bases, with 10 bases remaining between them. The germline V gene has CDR1 SGHRS and CDR2 YFSETQ.

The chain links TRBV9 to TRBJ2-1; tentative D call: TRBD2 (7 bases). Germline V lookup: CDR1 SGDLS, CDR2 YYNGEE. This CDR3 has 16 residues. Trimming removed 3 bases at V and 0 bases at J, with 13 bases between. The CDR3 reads CASSAGGPTSYNEQFF. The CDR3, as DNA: TGTGCCAGCAGCGCCGGGGGGCCCACCTCCTACAATGAGCAGTTCTTC. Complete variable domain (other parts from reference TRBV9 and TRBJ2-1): DSGVTQTPKHLITATGQRVTLRCSPRSGDLSVYWYQQSLDQGLQFLIQYYNGEERAKGNILERFSAQQFPDLHSELNLSSLELGDSALYFCASSAGGPTSYNEQFFGPGTRLTVL.